This record covers a single T cell receptor beta chain. Germline V gene sequence: CDR1 LGHDT, CDR2 YNNKEL (reference sequence). Trimming removed 4 bases from V and 11 bases from J, with 20 bases in between. This CDR3 is built from 14 residues. In the authors' methods: Estimation of nucleated cell counts was performed using reference gene primer amplification. Here immunoSEQ multiplex PCR was the method, and the copy in TCRdb shows in-frame clones only, minus some. That table supplies the V and J calls and clone size; D and trimming were determined from the DNA. The repertoire has fewer than 150,000 clones, more than 80% of them found once; the top ten carry 9.5% to 12%. The source of the sample is a study of blood T cell repertoires in COVID-19. In the study overall: COVID-19 samples, acute and convalescent, were from the United States, Italy and Spain. PBMCs, B-cell-depleted T cells, or T cells were the source of the cDNA or gDNA that made up the material.

The TCR comes from a woman older than 75 with acute or convalescent COVID-19. The gene calls are TRBV3-1 (or the pseudogene TRBV3-2) and TRBJ1-1, with a weak D call TRBD1 (6 bases). The sequenced material came from peripheral blood. CDR3 in DNA: TGTGCCAGCAGCCTAATTACAGGGAATCAGGGGGCTTTCTTT. Its translation is CASSLITGNQGAFF.